The table lists the clone carrying this T cell receptor (beta chain) with a few counts. These data are taken from a study of cytomegalovirus exposure and HLA in healthy donors. On the study more broadly: Early released data had about 85 million unique TCRs, all coming from HLA-typed donors.

The PCR used 60 Vbeta and 13 Jbeta primers. Profiling relied on immunoSEQ multiplex PCR, and the TCRdb table lists in-frame clones only, not all of them. This table holds over 120,000 clones, 60% to 80% found once. Trimming cost V 1 base and J 9 bases; bases outside gene matches: 4. Germline V gene lookup returns CDR1 SGHRS and CDR2 YFSETQ. The CDR3 is made up of 14 amino acids. V gene TRBV5-1 combines with J gene TRBJ2-1; TRBD2 matches at 10 bases. The receptor's source is a male donor in good health and CMV-seronegative. Sequencing was done on a sample of PBMCs. The CDR3, as DNA: TGCGCCAGCAGCTTGCAGCGGGGGGGTGGTGAGCAGTTCTTC. Translated, it gives CASSLQRGGGEQFF.